The clone carrying this TCR beta chain occurred once. No antigen is known for it. This sample stems from a study of T cell responses to AZD1222 COVID-19 vaccine. Study outcomes and limitations: Spike as a whole was targeted by vaccine-associated CD4 TCRs, dominant at 160-218 and 743-854. Baseline serostatus was positive in only a handful of AZD1222 recipients. The study reported that nearly half of spike-specific TCRs target unmutated variant regions. White British people made up most donors, females outnumbered males, and clonal diversity was possibly underestimated.

Clones were read by immunoSEQ multiplex PCR, and TCRdb kept only the in-frame ones, dropping some. The table records 95,000 to 150,000 clones, more than 70% of them present only once. The source of this sequence is an adult in good health. The sample here was peripheral blood, taken on day 0 of AZD1222 vaccination.

The chain's CDR3 is CASSLSQYRLVNYGYTF. The CDR3 DNA sequence: TGTGCCAGCAGTTTATCCCAGTACAGGTTGGTGAACTATGGCTACACCTTC. This chain connects TRBV28 to TRBJ1-2, with a possible D match to TRBD1 (5 bases). V was pared by 1 base and J by 2 bases, with 17 bases between. Looked up from germline, CDR1 is MDHEN and CDR2 is SYDVKM. This CDR3 spans 17 amino acids.